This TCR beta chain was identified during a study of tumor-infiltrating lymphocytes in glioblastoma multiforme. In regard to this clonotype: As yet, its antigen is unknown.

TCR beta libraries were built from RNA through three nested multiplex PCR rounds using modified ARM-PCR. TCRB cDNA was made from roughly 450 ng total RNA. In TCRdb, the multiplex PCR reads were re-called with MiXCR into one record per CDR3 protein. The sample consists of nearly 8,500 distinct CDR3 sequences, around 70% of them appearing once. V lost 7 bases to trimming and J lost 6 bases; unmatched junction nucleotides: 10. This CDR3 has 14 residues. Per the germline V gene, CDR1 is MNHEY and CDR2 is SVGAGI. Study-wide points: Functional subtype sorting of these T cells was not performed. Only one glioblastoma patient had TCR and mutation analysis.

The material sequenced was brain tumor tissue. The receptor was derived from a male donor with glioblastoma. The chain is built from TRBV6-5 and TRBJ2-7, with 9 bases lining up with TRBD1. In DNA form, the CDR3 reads TGTGCCAGCAAAGGACAGGGGTTTGACGCCGAGCAGTACTTC. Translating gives CASKGQGFDAEQYF.